The present T cell receptor beta chain was sequenced within a study of shared clonotypes between healthy human individuals. Regarding the study as a whole: Measured sharing among donors was expected to vary with sequencing depth.

Germline lookup yields CDR1 SGDLS and CDR2 YYNGEE. The CDR3 runs 16 residues. J lost 0 bases, V lost 4 bases, and 4 bases had no gene match. TCRdb's table, derived via immunoSEQ multiplex PCR, lists solely in-frame clones and lacks some. The sample includes more than 2 million clones, just under 95% of them seen just once. Comment on this clone: Antigen: not known.

Terminally differentiated effector memory CD45RA+ cells were left out of the naive CD8 fraction, which was CD45RO-negative and positively selected for CCR7. The sequencing sample was made of naive CD8+ T cells from PBMCs. The source of this sequence is a man aged 18-30 years in good health. Some clones in this sample may be carry-over from other donors' samples. The rearrangement links TRBV9 to TRBJ2-1; 10 nucleotides line up with TRBD1. CDR3 DNA: TGTGCCAGCAGCCCCCGGACAGGGGGCTCCTACAATGAGCAGTTCTTC. Translated: CASSPRTGGSYNEQFF.